This note documents a single T cell receptor beta chain sequence. The data were obtained in a study of blood T cell repertoires in COVID-19. Study summary: Sample material is recorded as cDNA or gDNA derived from T cells, B-cell-depleted T cells, or PBMCs.

As originally analysed: By means of reference gene primer amplification, nucleated cell counts were estimated. TCRdb's table, derived via immunoSEQ multiplex PCR, lists solely in-frame clones and lacks some. Clonal size and the V and J genes are those of that table, whereas D and trimming came from the DNA. This table has 87,000 or so clones, about 87% appearing once. Germline assignment: CDR1 MDHEN and CDR2 SYDVKM. Trimming removed 1 base from V and 1 base from J, with 22 bases in between. This CDR3 is 19 amino acids long. The receptor was derived from a human donor with acute or convalescent COVID-19. The donor label of this sample is uncertain. Specimen: peripheral blood. The genes are TRBV28 and TRBJ1-2, with D perhaps matching TRBD1 (6 bases). The CDR3 sequence: CASSLFAPRDTQLNYGYTF. The CDR3 nucleotides read TGTGCCAGCAGTTTATTTGCCCCCAGGGACACCCAACTTAACTATGGCTACACCTTC.